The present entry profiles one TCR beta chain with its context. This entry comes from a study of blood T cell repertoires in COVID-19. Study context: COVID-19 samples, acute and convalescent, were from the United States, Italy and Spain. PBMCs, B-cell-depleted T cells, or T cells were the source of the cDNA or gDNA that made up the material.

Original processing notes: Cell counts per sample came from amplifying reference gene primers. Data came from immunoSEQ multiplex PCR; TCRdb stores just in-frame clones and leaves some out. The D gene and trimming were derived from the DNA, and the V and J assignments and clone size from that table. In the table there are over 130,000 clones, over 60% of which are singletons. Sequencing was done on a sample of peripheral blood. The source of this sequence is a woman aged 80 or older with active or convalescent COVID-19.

The CDR3: CASSLSGTPYNSPLHF. The CDR3 DNA follows: TGCGCCAGCAGCCTCTCAGGGACACCCTATAATTCACCCCTCCACTTT. V and J are TRBV5-1 and TRBJ1-6; a possible D gene is TRBD1 (6 bases). The length of the CDR3 is 16 residues. Germline CDR1 SGHRS, CDR2 YFSETQ. The ends were cut back, 4 bases at V and 2 bases at J, with 13 bases in the middle.